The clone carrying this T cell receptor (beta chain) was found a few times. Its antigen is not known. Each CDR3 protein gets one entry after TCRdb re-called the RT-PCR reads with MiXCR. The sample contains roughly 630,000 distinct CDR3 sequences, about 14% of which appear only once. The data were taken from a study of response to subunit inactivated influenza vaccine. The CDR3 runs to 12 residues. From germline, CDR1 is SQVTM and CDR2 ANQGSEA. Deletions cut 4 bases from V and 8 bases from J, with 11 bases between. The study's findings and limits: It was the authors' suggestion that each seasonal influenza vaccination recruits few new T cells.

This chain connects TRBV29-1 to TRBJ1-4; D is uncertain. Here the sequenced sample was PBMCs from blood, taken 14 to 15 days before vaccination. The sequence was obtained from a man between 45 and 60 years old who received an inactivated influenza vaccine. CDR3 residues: CSVVISGEKLFF. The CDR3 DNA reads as TGCAGCGTTGTGATTAGTGGGGAAAAACTGTTTTTT.